This T cell receptor (beta chain) was observed in a study of shared clonotypes between healthy human individuals. Study at large: Plates per donor: three CD4 naive, three CD4 memory, two CD8 naive, one CD8 memory.

The repertoire was sequenced with immunoSEQ multiplex PCR; TCRdb's copy has only in-frame clones and lacks some. The data show more than 2 million clones, about 94% seen once. The CDR3 runs to 18 residues. The germline V gene has CDR1 SEHNR and CDR2 FQNEAQ (reference sequence). V was clipped by 5 bases and J by 4 bases; unmatched bases: 14. Naive CD8 populations comprised CD45RO-negative cells positively selected for CCR7, excluding terminally differentiated effector memory CD45RA+ cells. The clonotype originates from a man between 18 and 29 years old in good health. Sequences were obtained from naive CD8+ T cells sorted from blood. This sequence joins TRBV7-9 and TRBJ2-3; 11 bases map to TRBD2. The CDR3 region has the DNA TGTGCCAGCAGCCACAGTGACAAAACTAGCGGGGGATCAGATACGCAGTATTTT. Translating gives CASSHSDKTSGGSDTQYF.